One TCR beta chain is described in this entry. Its specificity is not known. These data originate in a study of T cell repertoires in cytomegalovirus infection. For the study at large: CMV infection plus the matching HLA type was flagged by public TCR beta signatures. Study-level points and caveats: HLA-C-restricted CMV clonotypes gave the most frequent clonotype in two of eight donors.

The germline V gene has CDR1 MDHEN and CDR2 SYDVKM. Trimming removed 3 bases at V and 9 bases at J, with 14 bases between. The CDR3 length is 14 residues. TCRdb re-called the reads with MiXCR, one entry per CDR3 protein. The table has some 680,000 distinct CDR3 sequences, approximately 34% seen once. The sequencing input was PBMCs. The rearrangement links TRBV28 to TRBJ2-2; TRBD1 might be the D (6 bases). The sequence was collected from a human donor in good health (CMV status not recorded). Some clones in this sample may be carry-over from other donors' samples. The CDR3: CASSLTGPPRELFF. As DNA, the CDR3 is TGTGCCAGCAGTTTGACAGGACCGCCCCGGGAGCTGTTTTTT.